A selection of T cell receptor beta chains follows, all from one sample in a study of cytomegalovirus exposure and HLA in healthy donors. Using immunoSEQ multiplex PCR, the repertoire was profiled, and TCRdb retains in-frame clones only, with some absent. Among around 100,000 clones listed, around four fifths were seen once. The sequenced material came from PBMCs. The receptors come from a man aged 25-45 years in good health and CMV-seropositive. The CDR3 runs from the conserved cysteine through the conserved F or W. Fields, in order: D gene, V gene, clone size, J gene, CDR3 DNA, CDR3 protein. A D gene is named only where the DNA matches it firmly. Clone size is stated in some rows and not others, as once, few, many or a class when expanded.

>TRBD1|TRBV2|NA|TRBJ2-7
TGTGCCAGCAGTTCCGGACAGGGCTACGAGCAGTACTTC
CASSSGQGYEQYF
>TRBD1|TRBV5-4|NA|TRBJ1-1
TGTGCCAGCAGCTTGGGACAGGGTGGGAACACTGAAGCTTTCTTT
CASSLGQGGNTEAFF
>NA|TRBV30|NA|TRBJ2-7
TGTGCCTGGAGTGGGGGGGGCTCTTCCTACGAGCAGTACTTC
CAWSGGGSSYEQYF
>NA|TRBV6-5|few|TRBJ1-4
TGTGCCAGCAGTTTGGAGGGAAGTACTAATGAAAAACTGTTTTTT
CASSLEGSTNEKLFF
>NA|TRBV28|NA|TRBJ2-2
TGTGCCAGCAGTCTCAGACTAGGAAACACCGGGGAGCTGTTTTTT
CASSLRLGNTGELFF
>TRBD1|TRBV2|NA|TRBJ2-7
TGTGCCAGCAGTGAGGGTAGCCCGTGGACAGGAGTGACCTACGAGCAGTACTTC
CASSEGSPWTGVTYEQYF
>TRBD1|TRBV7-6|NA|TRBJ2-7
TGTGCCAGCAGCATGCTGACAGGGGTGGGAGACGAGCAGTACTTC
CASSMLTGVGDEQYF
>NA|TRBV27|NA|TRBJ2-1
TGTGCCAGCAGTAGTCTAGCGCCCGCCTACAATGAGCAGTTCTTC
CASSSLAPAYNEQFF
>TRBD2|TRBV9|NA|TRBJ2-7
TGTGCCAGCAGCGCGGGCGGGAGGGGAACCTACGAGCAGTACTTC
CASSAGGRGTYEQYF
>TRBD1|TRBV18|NA|TRBJ1-1
TGTGCCAGCTCACCATTCAAACAGGGGGCCAACACTGAAGCTTTCTTT
CASSPFKQGANTEAFF
>NA|TRBV30|few|TRBJ2-2
TGTGCCTGGGCCGGGACATCGAACACCGGGGAGCTGTTTTTT
CAWAGTSNTGELFF
>NA|TRBV7-2|NA|TRBJ2-7
TGTGCCAGCAGCCCGCGGACTACAGGTTACGAGCAGTACTTC
CASSPRTTGYEQYF
>NA|TRBV30|NA|TRBJ2-7
TGTGCCTGGGGAGACGTACCCTACGAGCAGTACTTC
CAWGDVPYEQYF
>TRBD1|TRBV27|NA|TRBJ1-2
TGTGCCAGCAGTCAACTCGGGACAGCCTATGGCTACACCTTC
CASSQLGTAYGYTF
>NA|TRBV7-2|NA|TRBJ2-7
TGTGCCAGCAGCTTGTTCAGGGTCACCTACGAGCAGTACTTC
CASSLFRVTYEQYF
>NA|TRBV30|NA|TRBJ2-7
TGTGCCTGGACCACAGGCTACGAGCAGTACTTC
CAWTTGYEQYF
>NA|TRBV5-1|once|TRBJ1-1
TGCGCCAGCCATGGAAATCGGGGGACTGAAGCTTTCTTT
CASHGNRGTEAFF
>TRBD2|TRBV5-8|NA|TRBJ2-2
TGTGCCAGCAGCTTGGTATCAGGAGCGGGACTCACCGGGGAGCTGTTTTTT
CASSLVSGAGLTGELFF
>NA|TRBV15|NA|TRBJ1-5
TGTGCCACCAGCTACGACAGCTATAGCAATCAGCCCCAGCATTTT
CATSYDSYSNQPQHF
>TRBD1|TRBV29-1|NA|TRBJ2-7
TGCAGCGTTGATTTGGCAGGGGGCGTTCACGAGCAGTACTTC
CSVDLAGGVHEQYF
>TRBD1|TRBV10-3|NA|TRBJ1-6
TGTGCCATCAGTCCCCATTGGACAGGGGGGAACTCCTATAATTCACCCCTCCACTTT
CAISPHWTGGNSYNSPLHF
>NA|TRBV11-2|NA|TRBJ2-3
TGTGCCAGCAGCTTAGAGGGGGCTAGCACAGATACGCAGTATTTT
CASSLEGASTDTQYF
>NA|TRBV28|NA|TRBJ2-1
TGTGCCAGCAGTTCGACAGCGTACAATGAGCAGTTCTTC
CASSSTAYNEQFF
>TRBD1|TRBV4-1|NA|TRBJ2-5
TGCGCCAGCGAAAGACAGGGCGAGAGCCAAGAGACCCAGTACTTC
CASERQGESQETQYF
>NA|TRBV28|once|TRBJ1-5
TGTGCCAGCAGTAAACAGGTTGGCAATCAGCCCCAGCATTTT
CASSKQVGNQPQHF
>NA|TRBV7-2|NA|TRBJ1-1
TGTGCCAGCAGCTTCCTCGGGACATTTAACACTGAAGCTTTCTTT
CASSFLGTFNTEAFF
>NA|TRBV14|once|TRBJ1-5
TGTGCCAGCAGGCAAGAGACAGGTTTGGGAAGCAATCAGCCCCAGCATTTT
CASRQETGLGSNQPQHF
>NA|TRBV15|NA|TRBJ2-1
TGTGCCACCAGCACTAGTAAGTCCAGGGGGGCCTACAATGAGCAGTTCTTC
CATSTSKSRGAYNEQFF
>NA|TRBV5-1|NA|TRBJ2-7
TGCGCCAGCAGCCTCGACAGCCTCTACGAGCAGTACTTC
CASSLDSLYEQYF
>TRBD1|TRBV14|NA|TRBJ2-1
TGTGCCAGCAGCCACAGACAGGGAGCCAACAATGAGCAGTTCTTC
CASSHRQGANNEQFF
>TRBD1|TRBV18|NA|TRBJ2-1
TGTGCCAGCTCACCAGTGAAGGGGGCGCATATGGATGAGCAGTTCTTC
CASSPVKGAHMDEQFF
>TRBD2|TRBV29-1|NA|TRBJ2-1
TGCAGCGTTGAGATAGCGGGTAATGAGCAGTTCTTC
CSVEIAGNEQFF
>NA|TRBV28|NA|TRBJ1-5
TGTGCCAGCAGTTTACGGCCAGGATCCAATCAGCCCCAGCATTTT
CASSLRPGSNQPQHF
>NA|TRBV9|NA|TRBJ1-5
TGTGCCAGCAGTGCCCTAGGGGATCAGCCCCAGCATTTT
CASSALGDQPQHF
>NA|TRBV7-2|NA|TRBJ1-2
TGTGCCAGCAGCTTAGTTGCTCTCCTCCTCCCGGGGGACTATGGCTACACCTTC
CASSLVALLLPGDYGYTF
>NA|TRBV5-8|few|TRBJ1-1
TGTGCCAGCAGCTTAGACAGTTACACTGAAGCTTTCTTT
CASSLDSYTEAFF
>TRBD2|TRBV18|NA|TRBJ2-7
TGTGCCAGCTCACCTATTCTGGGGGGGTACTCCTACGAGCAGTACTTC
CASSPILGGYSYEQYF
>TRBD2|TRBV7-2|NA|TRBJ2-1
TGTGCCAGCAGCTTTCCTAGCGGGAGCAATGAGCAGTTCTTC
CASSFPSGSNEQFF
>NA|TRBV7-2|NA|TRBJ1-3
TGTGCCAGCAGTTCAGGAACAGGAAACACCATATATTTT
CASSSGTGNTIYF
>TRBD2|TRBV9|NA|TRBJ2-1
TGTGCCAGCAGCCCGAGGGTAGCGGGCCGCGACAATGAGCAGTTCTTC
CASSPRVAGRDNEQFF
>NA|TRBV28|NA|TRBJ2-7
TGTGCCAGCTCCCTCAGGGATCCCTACGAGCAGTACTTC
CASSLRDPYEQYF
>NA|TRBV29-1|NA|TRBJ1-2
TGCAGCGTTCCTGGACAGCCTTTATATGGCTACACCTTC
CSVPGQPLYGYTF
>TRBD2|TRBV6-6|NA|TRBJ2-1
TGTGCCAGCAGTTTCGGACTAGCGAACTCCTACAATGAGCAGTTCTTC
CASSFGLANSYNEQFF
>TRBD1|TRBV30|NA|TRBJ1-2
TGTGCCTGGAGTAACTTCCCCCCCTCTCGGGACAGGGGGAACTATGGCTACACCTTC
CAWSNFPPSRDRGNYGYTF
>NA|TRBV9|NA|TRBJ2-1
TGTGCCAGCAGCGTAGTTGAGGACAATGAGCAGTTCTTC
CASSVVEDNEQFF
>NA|TRBV4-1|NA|TRBJ2-1
TGCGCCAGCAGCCAAGATCGAGCGCCAGCCTACAATGAGCAGTTCTTC
CASSQDRAPAYNEQFF
>NA|TRBV27|NA|TRBJ2-3
TGTGCCAGCAGTTCCCCCCTCACAGATACGCAGTATTTT
CASSSPLTDTQYF
>NA|TRBV10-1|NA|TRBJ2-7
TGCGCCAGCAGCTCGAGCGGCCCCTACGAGCAGTACTTC
CASSSSGPYEQYF
>TRBD1|TRBV27|NA|TRBJ2-7
TGTGCCAGCAGTCAAAGACAGGGGGCTCCAAGCGAGCAGTACTTC
CASSQRQGAPSEQYF
>NA|TRBV9|NA|TRBJ2-3
TGTGCCAGCAGCCTGGCGGGAGATACGCAGTATTTT
CASSLAGDTQYF
>NA|TRBV4-3|once|TRBJ2-7
TGCGCCAGCAGCCAAGAAGTGAGTAGGGGGGGCTCCTACGAGCAGTACTTC
CASSQEVSRGGSYEQYF
>NA|TRBV27|NA|TRBJ2-6
TGTGCCAGCACTCGGACAGCCCTTTTCTCTGGGGCCAACGTCCTGACTTTC
CASTRTALFSGANVLTF
>TRBD2|TRBV7-9|NA|TRBJ2-3
TGTGCCAGCAGCTTACCGGGACTAGCGGGAGGATTCGGCACAGATACGCAGTATTTT
CASSLPGLAGGFGTDTQYF
>TRBD2|TRBV27|NA|TRBJ2-7
TGTGCCAGCCGATCATCTGTAGCGGGAGGGACCTACGAGCAGTACTTC
CASRSSVAGGTYEQYF
>TRBD2|TRBV7-2|NA|TRBJ2-3
TGTGCCAGCAGCTTATTACCACTAGCGGTCACAGATACGCAGTATTTT
CASSLLPLAVTDTQYF
>TRBD2|TRBV10-2|once|TRBJ2-1
TGCGCCAGCAGTGAGTTCCCTAGCGGGAGCTCCTACAATGAGCAGTTCTTC
CASSEFPSGSSYNEQFF
>TRBD1|TRBV5-1|few|TRBJ1-2
TGCGCCAGCAGCTTGGCCGGGACAGGCTATGGCTACACCTTC
CASSLAGTGYGYTF